This TCR beta chain stems from a study of OX40 agonist ivuxolimab in advanced cancers. For the wider study: Ivuxolimab was an agonistic, fully human IgG2 monoclonal antibody directed against OX40 (CD134), a costimulatory receptor. Intravenous ivuxolimab was administered to patients every 2 weeks at six dose levels: 0.01, 0.1, 0.3, 1.5, 3 and 10 mg/kg. Of the approximately 54 patients in dose escalation, around 19 had hepatocellular carcinoma, some 15 had melanoma, 9 had renal cell carcinoma and 9 had head and neck cancer. In the dose-escalation cohort, roughly four fifths of patients were male, and the mean age was roughly 60 years, with a range of about 23 to 90. Prior anti-PD-1, anti-PD-L1 or anti-CTLA-4 therapy was permitted, and checkpoint inhibitors had been received by 40% to 50% of dose-escalation patients. Three dose-escalation patients achieved partial responses, one with hepatocellular carcinoma and two with cutaneous melanoma. Peripheral TCRbeta sequencing aimed to test whether ivuxolimab altered TCR sequence diversity and caused clonal T-cell expansion. The paper covers the monotherapy dose-escalation part of the phase I ivuxolimab trial, which included N ≈ 57 patients.

Comment on this clone: There is no known antigen for this receptor. No much larger clone exists at a distance of one base, and base qualities are not known.

Genomic DNA was isolated from the sorted cells so that the TCRbeta CDR3 region could be sequenced. The immunoSEQ Assay was used for sequencing of TCRbeta CDR3 regions. TCRdb took over this immuneACCESS table, retaining in-frame rearrangements with V and J assigned. Such tables are incomplete; in checked studies, under half of the missing clones stem from an unresolved V gene, and the remainder is unexplained. The sample data list some 42,000 clones, and about 86% of these were observed just once. The top ten hold roughly a fifth of the sample. Patients with autoimmune disease history or receiving systemic immunosuppression were excluded from the trial. Peripheral blood for TCR sequencing was collected from all dose cohorts at baseline, on cycle 4 day 1, and on cycle 7 day 1. Samples were obtained from an open-label, multicenter, first-in-human phase I dose-escalation trial of ivuxolimab. Adults with locally advanced or metastatic head and neck squamous cell, hepatocellular, melanoma or renal cell carcinoma were enrolled in the trial. Before TCR sequencing, CD4+ and CD8+ T cells were separately sorted from peripheral blood.

On the study overall, not on this receptor specifically: In partial responders in the 0.1-3.0 mg/kg groups, normalized peripheral clonal expansion was found to be among the lowest, especially among CD8+ T cells. At doses from 0.1 to 3.0 mg/kg, clonal expansion was seen in both CD4+ and CD8+ blood T cells between baseline and week 6. Low levels of normalized T-cell clonal expansion were also shown by some nonresponding patients. The antigen specificity of the peripheral T cells that underwent clonal expansion was not determined. After ivuxolimab, CD8+ T cells had more expanded clones than CD4+ T cells on average.

The sequence was obtained from an adult with an advanced solid tumor such as melanoma, head and neck, liver or kidney cancer. The sample here was CD4+ or CD8+ T cells sorted from blood, taken in a trial of the OX40 agonist ivuxolimab.

The CDR3 region: CATSRAGGAMRNEQFF. The DNA sequence is as follows: TGTGCCACCAGCAGAGCAGGGGGGGCCATGAGGAATGAGCAGTTCTTC. The sequence is built from TRBV15 and TRBJ2-1; the D gene is possibly TRBD1 or TRBD2, with 7 bases matching each. Cut back by 1 base and 7 bases, the V and J ends lie 17 bases apart. The germline V gene (reference sequence) specifies LNHNV as CDR1 and YYDKDF as CDR2. The CDR3 goes from the cysteine to the phenylalanine over 16 residues. Only the CDR3 part of the read is kept: 48 bases, read in frame from the first base. The entire variable domain, with the stretches around the CDR3 drawn from the reference TRBV15 and TRBJ2-1 proteins, is DAMVIQNPRYQVTQFGKPVTLSCSQTLNHNVMYWYQQKSSQAPKLLFHYYDKDFNNEADTPDNFQSRRPNTSFCFLDIRSPGLGDTAMYLCATSRAGGAMRNEQFFGPGTRLTVL.